The T cell receptor (beta chain) under discussion was sequenced for a study of control samples from healthy donors and cancer patients. Profiled with immunoSEQ multiplex PCR; TCRdb holds only in-frame clones, not every one. The data show 100,000 to 120,000 clones, with about 83% seen just once and less than 15% held by the top ten. CDR3 length: 15 amino acids. V was clipped by 1 base and J by 6 bases; unmatched bases: 1. The germline gives CDR1 LNHDA, CDR2 SQIVND (reference sequence). This TCR came from a woman between 45 and 60 years old in good health. The V and J genes are TRBV19 and TRBJ2-1, with 12 nucleotides matching TRBD2. Specimen: blood. CDR3 protein: CASSIGGLAGNEQFF. In DNA, the CDR3 is TGTGCCAGTAGTATAGGGGGACTAGCGGGCAATGAGCAGTTCTTC.